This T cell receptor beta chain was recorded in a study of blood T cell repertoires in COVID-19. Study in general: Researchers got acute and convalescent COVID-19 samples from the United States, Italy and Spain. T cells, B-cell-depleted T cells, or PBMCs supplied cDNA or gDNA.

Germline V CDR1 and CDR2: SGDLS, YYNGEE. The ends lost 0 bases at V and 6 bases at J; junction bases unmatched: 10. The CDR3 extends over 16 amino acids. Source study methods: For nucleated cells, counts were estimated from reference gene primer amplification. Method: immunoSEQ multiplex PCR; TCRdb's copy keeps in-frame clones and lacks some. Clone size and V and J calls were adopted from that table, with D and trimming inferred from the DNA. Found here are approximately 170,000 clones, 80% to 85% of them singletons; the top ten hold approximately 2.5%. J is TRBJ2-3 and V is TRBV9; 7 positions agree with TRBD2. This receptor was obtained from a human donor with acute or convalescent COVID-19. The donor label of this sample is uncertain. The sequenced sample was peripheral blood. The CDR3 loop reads CASSVAVGGAGDTQYF. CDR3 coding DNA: TGTGCCAGCAGCGTAGCGGTCGGGGGAGCGGGGGATACGCAGTATTTT.